This T cell receptor beta chain was obtained from a study of T cell responses to AZD1222 COVID-19 vaccine. The study's findings and limits: AZD1222 recipients seropositive at baseline numbered only six or seven. It should be noted that donors were predominantly white British and more often female, and clonal diversity was possibly underestimated. All repertoire sampling was performed exclusively after the peak T cell response. Vaccine-associated CD4 TCRs ranged over spike, dominating at 160-218 and 743-854.

This CDR3 has 14 residues. V trimming: 6 bases; J trimming: 10 bases; junction bases outside the gene matches: 14. Germline CDR1 reads MNHEY; CDR2 reads SVGAGI. As concerns this clone: Its matching antigen is unknown.

Sequenced by immunoSEQ multiplex PCR; TCRdb stores in-frame clones only, minus some. There are more than 75,000 clones in the sample; roughly 87% occur only once, and roughly 1.7% lies in the top ten. This receptor was identified in an adult in good health. The sample here was peripheral blood, taken on day 0 of AZD1222 vaccination. The V call is TRBV6-5, the J call TRBJ1-2, with 7 nucleotides matching TRBD1. Written as DNA, the CDR3 is TGTGCCAGCAGCGTACGCGGGACAGTCCAAGACTACACCTTC. This codes for CASSVRGTVQDYTF.